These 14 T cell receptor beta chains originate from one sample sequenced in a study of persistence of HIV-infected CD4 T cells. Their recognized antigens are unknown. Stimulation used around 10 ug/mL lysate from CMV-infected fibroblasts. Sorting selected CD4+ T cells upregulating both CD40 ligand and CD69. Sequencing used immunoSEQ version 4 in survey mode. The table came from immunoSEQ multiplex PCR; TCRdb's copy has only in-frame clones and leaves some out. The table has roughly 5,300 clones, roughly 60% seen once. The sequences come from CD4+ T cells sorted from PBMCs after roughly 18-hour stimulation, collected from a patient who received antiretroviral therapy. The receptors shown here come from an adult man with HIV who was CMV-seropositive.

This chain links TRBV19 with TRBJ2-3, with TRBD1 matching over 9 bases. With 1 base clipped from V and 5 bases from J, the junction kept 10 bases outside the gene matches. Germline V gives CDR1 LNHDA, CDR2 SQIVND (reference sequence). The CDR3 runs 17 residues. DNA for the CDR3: TGTGCCAGTAGTATAGGTGCCGGGACAGGGTTAGGAGATACGCAGTATTTT. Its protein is CASSIGAGTGLGDTQYF.

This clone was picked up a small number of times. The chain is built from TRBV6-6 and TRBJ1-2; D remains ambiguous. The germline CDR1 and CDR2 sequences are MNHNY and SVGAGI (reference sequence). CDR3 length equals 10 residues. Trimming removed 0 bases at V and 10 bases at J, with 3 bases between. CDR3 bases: TGTGCCAGCAGTTACTCGGACTACACCTTC. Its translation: CASSYSDYTF.

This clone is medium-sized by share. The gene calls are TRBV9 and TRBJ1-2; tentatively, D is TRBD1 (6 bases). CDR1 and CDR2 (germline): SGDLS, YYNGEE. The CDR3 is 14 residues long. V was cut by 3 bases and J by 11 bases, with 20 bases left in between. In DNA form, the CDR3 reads TGTGCCAGCAGCGGCTCACAGGGCTCCGCCAGGTACACCTTC. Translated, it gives CASSGSQGSARYTF.

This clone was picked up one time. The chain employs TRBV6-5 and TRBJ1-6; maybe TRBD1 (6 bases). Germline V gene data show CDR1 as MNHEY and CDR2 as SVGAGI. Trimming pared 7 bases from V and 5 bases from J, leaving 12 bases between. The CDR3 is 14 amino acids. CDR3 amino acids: CASIPGTNNSPLHF. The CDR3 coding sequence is TGTGCCAGCATTCCCGGGACAAATAATTCACCCCTCCACTTT.

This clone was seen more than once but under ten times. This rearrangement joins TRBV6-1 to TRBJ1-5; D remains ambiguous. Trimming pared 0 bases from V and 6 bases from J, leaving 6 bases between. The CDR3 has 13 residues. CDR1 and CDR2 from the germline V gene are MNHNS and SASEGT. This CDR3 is CASSEAKFQPQHF. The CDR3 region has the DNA TGTGCCAGCAGTGAAGCGAAGTTTCAGCCCCAGCATTTT.

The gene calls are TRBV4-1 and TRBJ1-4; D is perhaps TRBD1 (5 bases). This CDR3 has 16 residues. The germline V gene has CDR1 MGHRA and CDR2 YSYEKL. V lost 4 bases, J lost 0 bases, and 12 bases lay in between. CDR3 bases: TGCGCCAGCAGCCCTCCAGCGGGGGCAACTAATGAAAAACTGTTTTTT. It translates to CASSPPAGATNEKLFF.

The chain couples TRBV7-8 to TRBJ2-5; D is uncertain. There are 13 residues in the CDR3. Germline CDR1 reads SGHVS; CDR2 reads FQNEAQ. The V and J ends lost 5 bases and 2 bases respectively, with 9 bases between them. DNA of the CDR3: TGTGCCAGCAGCCGCACGCCTCAAGAGACCCAGTACTTC. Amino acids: CASSRTPQETQYF.

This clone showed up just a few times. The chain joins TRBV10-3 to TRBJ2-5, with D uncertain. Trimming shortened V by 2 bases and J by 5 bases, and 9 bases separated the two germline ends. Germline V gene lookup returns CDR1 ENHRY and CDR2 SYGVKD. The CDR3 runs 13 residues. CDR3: CAISEIGMETQYF. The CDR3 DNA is TGTGCCATCAGTGAGATAGGGATGGAGACCCAGTACTTC.

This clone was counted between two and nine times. The CDR3 DNA is TGTGCAAGTCGCTCCGAACTAGCGGGGGACCCTAATGAGCAGTTCTTC. Translation gives CASRSELAGDPNEQFF. This rearrangement joins TRBV12-2 to TRBJ2-1; the tabulated D call, TRBD2, remains unverified against the DNA. TRBV12-2 is reported as a pseudogene. The CDR3 loop spans 16 amino acids.

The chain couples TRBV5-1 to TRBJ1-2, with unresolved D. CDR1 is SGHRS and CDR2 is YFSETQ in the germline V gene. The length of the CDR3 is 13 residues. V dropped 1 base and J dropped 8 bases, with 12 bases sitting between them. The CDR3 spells CASSLLPVEGYTF. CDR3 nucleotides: TGCGCCAGCAGCTTGCTTCCAGTAGAAGGCTACACCTTC.

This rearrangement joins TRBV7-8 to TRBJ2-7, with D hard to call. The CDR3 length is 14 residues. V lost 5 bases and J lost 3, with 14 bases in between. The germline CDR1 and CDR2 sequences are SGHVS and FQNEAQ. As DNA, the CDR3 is TGTGCCAGCAGCAGGACGGAGAAATTCTACGAGCAGTACTTC. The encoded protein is CASSRTEKFYEQYF.

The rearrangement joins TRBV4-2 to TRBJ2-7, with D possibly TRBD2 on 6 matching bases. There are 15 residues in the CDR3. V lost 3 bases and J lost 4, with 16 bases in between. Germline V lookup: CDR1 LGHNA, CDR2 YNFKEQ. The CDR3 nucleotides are TGTGCCAGCAGCCACCGAACGGGACTTCAATACGAGCAGTACTTC. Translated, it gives CASSHRTGLQYEQYF.

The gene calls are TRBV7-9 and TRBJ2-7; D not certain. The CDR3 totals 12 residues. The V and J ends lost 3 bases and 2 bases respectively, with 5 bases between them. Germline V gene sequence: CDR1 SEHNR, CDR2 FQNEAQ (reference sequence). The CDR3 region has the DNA TGTGCCAGCAGCTTTGAGGCCTACGAGCAGTACTTC. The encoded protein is CASSFEAYEQYF.

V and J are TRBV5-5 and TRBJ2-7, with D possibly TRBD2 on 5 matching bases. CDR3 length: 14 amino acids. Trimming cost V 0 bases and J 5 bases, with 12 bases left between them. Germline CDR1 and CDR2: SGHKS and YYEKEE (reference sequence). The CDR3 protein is CASSLGTVIDEQYF. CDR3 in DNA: TGTGCCAGCAGCTTGGGGACTGTGATAGACGAGCAGTACTTC.